These T cell receptor beta chains were read from a single sample in a study of beta chain features in type 1 diabetes. Sequencing used immunoSEQ multiplex PCR; TCRdb keeps in-frame clones, though not all of them. The sample consists of about 47,000 clones, approximately 40% of them appearing once. The sequenced sample consisted of stem cell memory CD4+ T cells from blood. The source of these receptors is a man aged 25 to 40 with type 1 diabetes. Both conserved end residues are part of each CDR3.

cdr3_length: 17
j_call: TRBJ2-2
v_call: TRBV5-1
cdr3_aa: CASSSGLAGFRTGELFF

cdr3_length: 13
j_call: TRBJ1-1
v_call: TRBV15
cdr3_aa: CATSRVGQSEAFF

cdr3_length: 14
j_call: TRBJ2-5
v_call: TRBV29-1
cdr3_aa: CSVARLAGGETQYF

cdr3_length: 16
j_call: TRBJ1-5
v_call: TRBV11-2
cdr3_aa: CASSLTGGGSNQPQHF

cdr3_length: 14
j_call: TRBJ1-2
v_call: TRBV6-1
cdr3_aa: CASSERQGRYGYTF

cdr3_length: 15
j_call: TRBJ2-3
v_call: TRBV18
cdr3_aa: CASSPTNRGTDTQYF

cdr3_length: 16
j_call: TRBJ2-7
v_call: TRBV5-6
cdr3_aa: CASSELGQVSSYEQYF

cdr3_length: 13
j_call: TRBJ2-1
v_call: TRBV5-1
cdr3_aa: CASATSGLGEQFF

cdr3_length: 13
j_call: TRBJ2-1
v_call: TRBV13
cdr3_aa: CASRSVASLEQFF

cdr3_length: 15
j_call: TRBJ1-2
v_call: TRBV7-2
cdr3_aa: CASSPSGGGNYGYTF

cdr3_length: 16
j_call: TRBJ1-5
v_call: TRBV5-1
cdr3_aa: CASSLEPTGSNQPQHF

cdr3_length: 15
j_call: TRBJ2-3
v_call: TRBV6-5
cdr3_aa: CASSPSLAGADTQYF

cdr3_length: 16
j_call: TRBJ2-3
v_call: TRBV5-1
cdr3_aa: CASSLMTSRGTDTQYF

cdr3_length: 14
j_call: TRBJ1-2
v_call: TRBV30
cdr3_aa: CAWIHRGRGRGYTF

cdr3_length: 14
j_call: TRBJ2-3
v_call: TRBV7-3
cdr3_aa: CASSPGQGADTQYF

cdr3_length: 14
j_call: TRBJ2-1
v_call: TRBV19
cdr3_aa: CASRSGLAGAPKFF

cdr3_length: 12
j_call: TRBJ2-7
v_call: TRBV7-2
cdr3_aa: CASSLISYEQYF

cdr3_length: 17
j_call: TRBJ2-3
v_call: TRBV7-2
cdr3_aa: CASSLYGTSGGKDTQYF

cdr3_length: 11
j_call: TRBJ2-7
v_call: TRBV11-1
cdr3_aa: CASSLTGEQYF

cdr3_length: 13
j_call: TRBJ2-1
v_call: TRBV5-1
cdr3_aa: CASSDGIHNEQFF

cdr3_length: 15
j_call: TRBJ1-5
v_call: TRBV28
cdr3_aa: CASRPPPGQGVPQHF

cdr3_length: 17
j_call: TRBJ2-2
v_call: TRBV19
cdr3_aa: CASSIVKGARGTGELFF

cdr3_length: 15
j_call: TRBJ1-3
v_call: TRBV2
cdr3_aa: CASSEGATGGNTIYF

cdr3_length: 13
j_call: TRBJ1-2
v_call: TRBV6-6
cdr3_aa: CASSSRTRTGYTF

cdr3_length: 14
j_call: TRBJ2-7
v_call: TRBV7-9
cdr3_aa: CASSLTGGIHEQYF

cdr3_length: 14
j_call: TRBJ1-2
v_call: TRBV6-6
cdr3_aa: CASTWDRGDYGYTF

cdr3_length: 13
j_call: TRBJ1-1
v_call: TRBV14
cdr3_aa: CASSRDRNTEAFF

cdr3_length: 13
j_call: TRBJ2-1
v_call: TRBV5-4
cdr3_aa: CASSFRGNNEQFF

cdr3_length: 13
j_call: TRBJ2-5
v_call: TRBV7-2
cdr3_aa: CASSLIAAETQYF